This paragraph reports one T cell receptor (beta chain). Its matching antigen is unknown. Constant-region reverse primers amplified full-length variable regions, followed by semi-nested Nested Universal Primer A PCR. TCRdb re-derived calls from the 5' RACE reads in MiXCR, one entry per CDR3 protein. The table includes under 15,000 distinct CDR3 sequences, around 54% detected once. Germline V gene data show CDR1 as DFQATT and CDR2 as SNEGSKA (reference sequence). J lost 6 bases, V lost 3 bases, and 10 bases had no gene match. The CDR3 contains 15 residues. Overall study findings and caveats: Tumor-infiltrating Treg TCR alpha and beta sequences overlapped most with tumor naive CD4+ T cells, then blood naive. The TCR gene usage of tumor memory CD4+ T cells clustered together with blood and lymph node memory CD4+ cells and with lymph node naive CD4+ cells.

Treg sorting used a CD4+CD25+CD127-/low gate. The clonotype comes from a female donor with breast cancer. The chain links TRBV20-1 to TRBJ2-3; 9 bases match TRBD1. The sequenced sample consisted of tumor-infiltrating Tregs sorted from the breast tumor. The CDR3 protein is CSARGQGRDRDTQYF. CDR3 DNA sequence: TGCAGTGCTAGGGGACAGGGTAGGGATCGGGATACGCAGTATTTT.